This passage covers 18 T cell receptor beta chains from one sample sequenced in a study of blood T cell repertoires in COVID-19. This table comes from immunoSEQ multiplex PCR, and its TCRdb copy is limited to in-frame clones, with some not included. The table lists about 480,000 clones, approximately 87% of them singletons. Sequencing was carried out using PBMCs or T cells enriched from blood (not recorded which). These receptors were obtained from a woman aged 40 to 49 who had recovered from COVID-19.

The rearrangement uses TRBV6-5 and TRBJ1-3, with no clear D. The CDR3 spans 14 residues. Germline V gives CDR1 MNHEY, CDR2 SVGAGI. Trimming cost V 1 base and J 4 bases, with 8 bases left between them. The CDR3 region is CASSYWADGNTIYF. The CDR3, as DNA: TGTGCCAGCAGTTACTGGGCAGACGGAAACACCATATATTTT.

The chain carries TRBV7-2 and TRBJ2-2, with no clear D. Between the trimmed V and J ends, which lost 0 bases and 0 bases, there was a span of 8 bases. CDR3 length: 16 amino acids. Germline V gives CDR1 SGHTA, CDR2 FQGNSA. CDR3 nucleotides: TGTGCCAGCAGCTTAGCGACACTCGCGAACACCGGGGAGCTGTTTTTT. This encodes CASSLATLANTGELFF.

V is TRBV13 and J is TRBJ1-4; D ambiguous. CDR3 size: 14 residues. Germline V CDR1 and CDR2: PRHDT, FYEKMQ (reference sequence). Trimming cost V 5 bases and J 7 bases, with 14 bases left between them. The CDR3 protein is CASSPDIGGEKLFF. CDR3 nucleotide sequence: TGTGCCAGCAGCCCAGACATAGGTGGTGAAAAACTGTTTTTT.

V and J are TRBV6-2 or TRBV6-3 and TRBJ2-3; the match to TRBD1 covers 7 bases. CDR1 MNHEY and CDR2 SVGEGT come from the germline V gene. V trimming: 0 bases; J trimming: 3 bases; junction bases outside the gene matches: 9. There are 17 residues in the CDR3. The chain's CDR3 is CASSYSLRGLRTDTQYF. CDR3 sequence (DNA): TGTGCCAGCAGTTACTCGTTGAGGGGGCTGAGGACAGATACGCAGTATTTT.

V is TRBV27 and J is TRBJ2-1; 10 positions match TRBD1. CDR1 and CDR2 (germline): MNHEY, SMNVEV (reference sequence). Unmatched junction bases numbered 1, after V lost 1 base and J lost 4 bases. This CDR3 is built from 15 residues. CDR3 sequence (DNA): TGTGCCAGCAGTTTATTGGGACAGGGGTACAATGAGCAGTTCTTC. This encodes CASSLLGQGYNEQFF.

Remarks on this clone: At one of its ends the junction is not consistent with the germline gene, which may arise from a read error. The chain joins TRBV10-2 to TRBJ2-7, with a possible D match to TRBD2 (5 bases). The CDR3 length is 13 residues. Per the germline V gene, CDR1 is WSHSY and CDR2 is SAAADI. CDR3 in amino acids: CASSELAAYDQYF. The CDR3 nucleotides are TGCGCCAGCAGTGAGCTAGCAGCCTACGATCAGTACTTC.

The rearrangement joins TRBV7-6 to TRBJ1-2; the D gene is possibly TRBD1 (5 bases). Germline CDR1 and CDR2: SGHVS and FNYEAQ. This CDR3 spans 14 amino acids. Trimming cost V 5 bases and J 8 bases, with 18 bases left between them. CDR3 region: CASSQTGGVYGYTF. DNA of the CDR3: TGTGCCAGCAGCCAAACTGGGGGGGTTTACGGCTACACCTTC.

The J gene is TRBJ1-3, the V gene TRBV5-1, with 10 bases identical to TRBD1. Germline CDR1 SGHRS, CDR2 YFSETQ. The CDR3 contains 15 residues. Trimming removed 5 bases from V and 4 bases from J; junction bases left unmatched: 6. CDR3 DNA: TGCGCCAGCAGAAATCCGGGACAGGGGGGAAACACCATATATTTT. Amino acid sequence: CASRNPGQGGNTIYF.

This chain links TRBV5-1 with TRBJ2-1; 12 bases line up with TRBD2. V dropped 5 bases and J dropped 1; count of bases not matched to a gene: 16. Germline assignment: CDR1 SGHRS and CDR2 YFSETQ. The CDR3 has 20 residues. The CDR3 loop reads CASSWLERLAGVGSYNEQFF. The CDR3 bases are TGCGCCAGCAGTTGGCTCGAAAGACTAGCGGGAGTGGGTTCCTACAATGAGCAGTTCTTC.

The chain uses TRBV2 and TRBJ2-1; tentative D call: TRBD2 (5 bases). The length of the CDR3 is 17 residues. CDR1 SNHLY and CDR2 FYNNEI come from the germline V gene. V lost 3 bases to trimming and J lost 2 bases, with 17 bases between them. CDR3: CASSDPKRAGTYNEQFF. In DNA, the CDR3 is TGTGCCAGCAGTGACCCGAAGAGGGCCGGGACCTACAATGAGCAGTTCTTC.

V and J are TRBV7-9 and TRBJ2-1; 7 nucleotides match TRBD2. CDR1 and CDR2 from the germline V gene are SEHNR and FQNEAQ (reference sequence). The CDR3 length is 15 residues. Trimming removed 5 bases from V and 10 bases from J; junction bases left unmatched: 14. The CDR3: CASSEDFPTSREQFF. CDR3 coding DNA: TGTGCCAGCAGCGAAGACTTCCCGACTAGCAGGGAGCAGTTCTTC.

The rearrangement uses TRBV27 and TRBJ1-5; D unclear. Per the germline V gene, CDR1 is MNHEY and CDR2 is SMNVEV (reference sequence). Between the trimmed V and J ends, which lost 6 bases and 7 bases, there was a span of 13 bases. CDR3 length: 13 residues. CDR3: CASSPRVGQPQHF. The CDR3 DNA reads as TGTGCCAGCAGCCCCCGGGTTGGCCAGCCCCAGCATTTT.

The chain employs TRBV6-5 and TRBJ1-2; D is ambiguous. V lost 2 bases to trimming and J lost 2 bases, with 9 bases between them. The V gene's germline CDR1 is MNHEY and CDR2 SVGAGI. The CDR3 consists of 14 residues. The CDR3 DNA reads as TGTGCCAGCAGTTACCAGGCTGCGAACTATGGCTACACCTTC. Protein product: CASSYQAANYGYTF.

The CDR3 nucleotides are TGTGCCAGCAGCTTGGTGGGCCTAGGGGCGCAGTTCTTC. Protein product: CASSLVGLGAQFF. V gene TRBV5-6 combines with J gene TRBJ2-1, with a weak D call TRBD1 (5 bases). The CDR3 loop spans 13 amino acids. V was trimmed by 0 bases and J by 12 bases, leaving 13 bases between them. Per germline, CDR1 SGHDT and CDR2 YYEEEE.

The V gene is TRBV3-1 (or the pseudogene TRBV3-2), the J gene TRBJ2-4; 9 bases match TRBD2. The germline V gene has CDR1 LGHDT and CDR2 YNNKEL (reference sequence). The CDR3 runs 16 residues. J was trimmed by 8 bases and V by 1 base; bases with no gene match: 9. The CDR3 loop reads CASSQALSGRRYIQYF. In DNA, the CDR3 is TGTGCCAGCAGCCAAGCGCTTAGCGGGAGACGATACATTCAGTACTTC.

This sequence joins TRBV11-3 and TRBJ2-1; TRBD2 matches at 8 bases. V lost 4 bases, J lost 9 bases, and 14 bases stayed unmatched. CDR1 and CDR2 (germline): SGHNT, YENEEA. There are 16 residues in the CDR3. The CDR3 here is CASSSREGSLYSEQFF. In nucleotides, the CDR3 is TGTGCCAGCAGCTCACGGGAGGGATCACTCTACTCTGAGCAGTTCTTC.

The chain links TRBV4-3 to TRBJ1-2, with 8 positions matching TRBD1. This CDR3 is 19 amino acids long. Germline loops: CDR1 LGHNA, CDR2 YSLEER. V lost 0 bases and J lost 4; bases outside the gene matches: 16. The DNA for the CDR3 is TGCGCCAGCAGCCAAGAGGCCGGGACAGGAAGCGTGATGGGCTATGGCTACACCTTC. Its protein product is CASSQEAGTGSVMGYGYTF.

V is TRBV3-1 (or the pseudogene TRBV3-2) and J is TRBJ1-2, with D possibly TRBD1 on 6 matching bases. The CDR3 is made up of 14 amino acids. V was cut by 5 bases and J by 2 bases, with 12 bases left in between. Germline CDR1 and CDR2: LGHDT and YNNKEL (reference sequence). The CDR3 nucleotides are TGTGCCAGCAGCTCCACAGGGACCAACTATGGCTACACCTTC. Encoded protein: CASSSTGTNYGYTF.